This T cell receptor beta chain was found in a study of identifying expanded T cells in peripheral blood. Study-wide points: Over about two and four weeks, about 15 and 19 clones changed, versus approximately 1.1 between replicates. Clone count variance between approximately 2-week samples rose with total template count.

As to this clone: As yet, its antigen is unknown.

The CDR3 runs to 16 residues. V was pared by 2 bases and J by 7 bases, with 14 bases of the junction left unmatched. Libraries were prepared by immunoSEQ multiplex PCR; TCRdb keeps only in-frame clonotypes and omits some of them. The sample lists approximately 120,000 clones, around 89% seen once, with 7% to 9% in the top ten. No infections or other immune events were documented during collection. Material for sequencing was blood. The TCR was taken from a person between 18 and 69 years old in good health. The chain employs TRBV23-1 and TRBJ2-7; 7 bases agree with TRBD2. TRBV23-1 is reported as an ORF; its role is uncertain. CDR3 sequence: CASSQPRGEGSREQYF. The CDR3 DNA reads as TGCGCCAGCAGTCAACCCCGAGGGGAGGGTTCGCGGGAGCAGTACTTC.